These 11 T cell receptor beta chains share one sample of origin, sequenced in a study of blood T cell repertoires in COVID-19. Produced via immunoSEQ multiplex PCR; TCRdb's table is partial and in-frame only. The data contain a few hundred thousand clones, around 89% of them singletons. Specimen: peripheral blood. All receptors derive from a woman aged 55-69 years with COVID-19, enrolled during active disease.

The V gene is TRBV6-2 or TRBV6-3, the J gene TRBJ1-2; D is perhaps TRBD1 (6 bases). The CDR3 is 15 residues long. The ends were cut back, 5 bases at V and 5 bases at J, with 18 bases in the middle. CDR1 is MNHEY, CDR2 SVGEGT, per germline. The CDR3 protein is CASSPNPGTLYGYTF. CDR3 coding DNA: TGTGCCAGCAGTCCGAACCCCGGGACATTGTATGGCTACACCTTC.

This chain links TRBV9 with TRBJ2-5, with a possible D match to TRBD2 (6 bases). The CDR3 totals 14 residues. V lost 3 bases and J 5 bases, leaving 14 bases between the germline ends. CDR1 is SGDLS and CDR2 is YYNGEE in the germline V gene. The CDR3 DNA reads as TGTGCCAGCAGCGCCAGACTAGTGGAGGAGACCCAGTACTTC. It yields the protein CASSARLVEETQYF.

The V gene is TRBV7-2, the J gene TRBJ1-5; 10 nucleotides agree with TRBD1. There are 15 residues in the CDR3. CDR1 SGHTA and CDR2 FQGNSA come from the germline V gene. J was trimmed by 11 bases and V by 4 bases; bases with no gene match: 11. CDR3 coding DNA: TGTGCCAGCAGCTATACGGGACAGGGGCTCCAGGCCCAGCATTTT. This gives the protein CASSYTGQGLQAQHF.

CDR3 coding DNA: TGTGCCAGCAGTTTACTAGCGGAGAACACCGGGGAGCTGTTTTTT. This codes for CASSLLAENTGELFF. The chain is built from TRBV4-2 and TRBJ2-2; TRBD2 matches 8 bases. Germline-derived CDR1 and CDR2 are LGHNA and YNFKEQ. After removal of 6 bases from V and 1 base from J, the junction contained 4 bases not matched to a gene. This CDR3 has 15 amino acids.

V and J are TRBV6-5 and TRBJ1-6; D unresolved. The length of the CDR3 is 14 residues. Looked up from germline, CDR1 is MNHEY and CDR2 is SVGAGI. The V and J ends lost 2 bases and 7 bases respectively, with 9 bases between them. CDR3 loop: CASSYREPNSPLHF. DNA of the CDR3: TGTGCCAGCAGTTACCGGGAACCCAATTCACCCCTCCACTTT.

The genes are TRBV18 and TRBJ2-7; 12 nucleotides agree with TRBD1. The CDR3 consists of 17 residues. Germline trimming cut 3 bases from V and 3 bases from J; bases unmatched to any gene: 9. The germline V gene has CDR1 KGHSH and CDR2 LQKENI. The CDR3 DNA is TGTGCCAGCTCACCGGGACAGGGGGCCTCCTTCTACTACGAGCAGTACTTC. Its protein product is CASSPGQGASFYYEQYF.

The CDR3 DNA is TGTGCCATCAGTGAGTCTAAGGGGCCTCAGTCAGGCCGATCCTACAATGAGCAGTTCTTC. The encoded protein is CAISESKGPQSGRSYNEQFF. This sequence joins TRBV10-3 and TRBJ2-1; D might be TRBD1 (5 bases). Germline values: CDR1 ENHRY, CDR2 SYGVKD. Trimming shortened V by 0 bases and J by 1 base, and 22 bases separated the two germline ends. This CDR3 has 20 amino acids.

V usage is TRBV29-1 and J usage is TRBJ1-1, with D perhaps matching TRBD1 (5 bases). CDR1 SQVTM and CDR2 ANQGSEA come from the germline V gene. The CDR3 has 11 residues. Trimming stripped 7 bases from V and 5 bases from J, with 11 bases between. The CDR3 DNA reads TGCAGCGCCGCGGGGGGGACTGAAGCTTTCTTT. It is translated as CSAAGGTEAFF.

The rearrangement joins TRBV7-9 to TRBJ2-7; a weak D match, TRBD1 (5 bases). Looked up from germline, CDR1 is SEHNR and CDR2 is FQNEAQ (reference sequence). The CDR3 is 11 residues long. The V gene lost 5 bases and the J gene lost 6 bases, with 8 bases spanning the gap. CDR3 sequence reads: CASSQGVEQYF. The CDR3 nucleotides read TGTGCCAGCAGCCAGGGCGTCGAGCAGTACTTC.

The rearrangement links TRBV5-6 to TRBJ1-2, with a possible D match to TRBD1 (5 bases). This CDR3 has 16 residues. From germline, CDR1 is SGHDT and CDR2 YYEEEE. V lost 5 bases to trimming and J lost 8 bases, with 25 bases between them. In DNA, the CDR3 is TGTGCCAGCAGTCCGAGGATCAGGGCCTTCCTGGAGGGCTACACCTTC. Translation: CASSPRIRAFLEGYTF.

The chain is built from TRBV6-5 and TRBJ1-1; D is possibly TRBD1 (6 bases). Germline-derived CDR1 and CDR2 are MNHEY and SVGAGI. This CDR3 is 14 amino acids long. V gave up 6 bases and J gave up 2 bases, with 13 bases separating them. The CDR3 nucleotides are TGTGCCAGCAGGACGGGGGGGCGAAACACTGAAGCTTTCTTT. Translated: CASRTGGRNTEAFF.